A selection of T cell receptor beta chains follows, all from one sample in a study of T cell responses to AZD1222 COVID-19 vaccine. TCRdb's table, derived via immunoSEQ multiplex PCR, lists solely in-frame clones and lacks some. This table has fewer than 110,000 clones, about 87% appearing once. The sequencing here drew on peripheral blood, taken 28 days after the second AZD1222 dose. These receptors were obtained from an adult who received the AZD1222 COVID-19 vaccine. CDR3s include the opening cysteine and the closing phenylalanine or tryptophan. The order of the fields is D gene, J gene, V gene, clone size, CDR3 DNA, CDR3 protein. A D gene is named only where the DNA matches it firmly. Clone size is shown for a subset of rows, as once, few, many or a class of expanded clone.

D: NA
J: TRBJ2-2
V: TRBV11-2
size: NA
DNA: TGTGCCAGCAGTTACACCGGGGAGCTGTTTTTT
CDR3: CASSYTGELFF

D: NA
J: TRBJ2-7
V: TRBV7-8
size: NA
DNA: TGTGCCAGCGGGTTTGGCGGGGACCGCTTTGAGCAGTACTTC
CDR3: CASGFGGDRFEQYF

D: NA
J: TRBJ2-7
V: TRBV28
size: once
DNA: TGTGCCAGCAGTTTAGCGGGCACCAGGGTGGACGAGCAGTACTTC
CDR3: CASSLAGTRVDEQYF

D: NA
J: TRBJ2-7
V: TRBV5-1
size: NA
DNA: TGCGCCAGCAGCTTGGAGCCAGGAGGGACCTACGAGCAGTACTTC
CDR3: CASSLEPGGTYEQYF

D: NA
J: TRBJ1-5
V: TRBV10-2
size: NA
DNA: TGCGCCCCGAGACGGAGCAATCAGCCCCAGCATTTT
CDR3: CAPRRSNQPQHF

D: NA
J: TRBJ2-7
V: TRBV19
size: NA
DNA: TGTGCCAGTAGTAGTAGCAGGGGAAGCGAGCAGTACTTC
CDR3: CASSSSRGSEQYF

D: NA
J: TRBJ1-1
V: TRBV2
size: NA
DNA: TGTGCCAGCAGTGAAGGTCAGGGTACGACTGAAGCTTTCTTT
CDR3: CASSEGQGTTEAFF

D: TRBD1
J: TRBJ1-4
V: TRBV30
size: NA
DNA: TGTGCCTGGAGTGTACAGGGGGCGGTTGAAAAACTGTTTTTT
CDR3: CAWSVQGAVEKLFF

D: NA
J: TRBJ1-6
V: TRBV27
size: NA
DNA: TGTGCCAGCAGTTTGTTCTTAACACAGGGAGATTCACCCCTCCACTTT
CDR3: CASSLFLTQGDSPLHF

D: TRBD1
J: TRBJ1-4
V: TRBV5-5
size: few
DNA: TGTGCCAGCAGCTTCGGACAGGGGACTAATGAAAAACTGTTTTTT
CDR3: CASSFGQGTNEKLFF

D: NA
J: TRBJ2-3
V: TRBV11-2
size: NA
DNA: TGTGCCAGCAGCTCCACCTCGACAGCTAGCACAGATACGCAGTATTTT
CDR3: CASSSTSTASTDTQYF

D: TRBD1
J: TRBJ2-7
V: TRBV5-1
size: NA
DNA: TGCGCCAGCAGCCTTCGGACAGGGCCTACCTACGAGCAGTACTTC
CDR3: CASSLRTGPTYEQYF

D: NA
J: TRBJ1-1
V: TRBV4-3
size: NA
DNA: TGCGCCAGCAGCCATATTAGAGGGGCAGGGGAGGCTTTCTTT
CDR3: CASSHIRGAGEAFF

D: NA
J: TRBJ2-5
V: TRBV5-4
size: NA
DNA: TGTGCCAGCAGCTTGTTTCAGGGTCCGCAAGAGACCCAGTACTTC
CDR3: CASSLFQGPQETQYF

D: NA
J: TRBJ2-3
V: TRBV10-3
size: NA
DNA: TGTGCCATCATCCGGGTAGGGGGGGGCGGTAGCGCTCCTAGCACAGATACGCAGTATTTT
CDR3: CAIIRVGGGGSAPSTDTQYF

D: TRBD1
J: TRBJ2-6
V: TRBV11-2
size: NA
DNA: TGTGCCAGCAGCACGCCCCAGGGGGCGCAAGGGGCCAACGTCCTGACTTTC
CDR3: CASSTPQGAQGANVLTF

D: NA
J: TRBJ2-7
V: TRBV30
size: NA
DNA: TGTGCCTGGCGCCCGGGGGGCGCCCCCCGGTCGTTC
CDR3: CAWRPGGAPRSF

D: NA
J: TRBJ1-3
V: TRBV6-5
size: once
DNA: TGTGCCAGCAGTTCCGGGGTCATCTCTGGAAACACCATATATTTT
CDR3: CASSSGVISGNTIYF

D: TRBD1
J: TRBJ2-7
V: TRBV5-4
size: many
DNA: TGTGCCAGCAGCTTCGACAGGGGGCTGTCCTACGAGCAGTACTTC
CDR3: CASSFDRGLSYEQYF

D: NA
J: TRBJ1-2
V: TRBV7-9
size: NA
DNA: TGTGCCAGCAGCTTTCGGGGGGCAAACTATGGCTACACCTTC
CDR3: CASSFRGANYGYTF

D: TRBD1
J: TRBJ1-6
V: TRBV4-1
size: NA
DNA: TGCGCCAGCAGCCACCCTACAGGGGATATGGATTCACCCCTCCACTTT
CDR3: CASSHPTGDMDSPLHF

D: NA
J: TRBJ1-1
V: TRBV6-5
size: NA
DNA: TGTGCCAGCATGCCGGCCAGGACCGAAGCTTTCTTT
CDR3: CASMPARTEAFF

D: NA
J: TRBJ2-2
V: TRBV7-2
size: NA
DNA: TGTGCCAGCAGCTTAGTGCGGGGGCGTACCGGGGAGCTGTTTTTT
CDR3: CASSLVRGRTGELFF

D: NA
J: TRBJ1-6
V: TRBV7-8
size: NA
DNA: TGTGCCAGCAGCCCGGTGGGGTCACCCCTCCACTTT
CDR3: CASSPVGSPLHF

D: NA
J: TRBJ2-1
V: TRBV6-6
size: NA
DNA: TGTGCCAGCAGTTACGGGGGGAGTGAGCAGTTCTTC
CDR3: CASSYGGSEQFF

D: NA
J: TRBJ2-5
V: TRBV6-5
size: NA
DNA: TGTGCCAGCAGTTACTCCCCAGCGAGCGCCCAAGAGACCCAGTACTTC
CDR3: CASSYSPASAQETQYF

D: TRBD2
J: TRBJ2-1
V: TRBV10-2
size: NA
DNA: TGCGCCAGCAGAGCGGGGGGGACTTACAATGAGCAGTTCTTC
CDR3: CASRAGGTYNEQFF

D: TRBD1
J: TRBJ1-5
V: TRBV19
size: NA
DNA: TGTGCCAGTAGTATTAACAGGGGGTCGCGGCAGCCCCAGCATTTT
CDR3: CASSINRGSRQPQHF

D: NA
J: TRBJ1-1
V: TRBV2
size: NA
DNA: TGTGCCAGCAGAGATAGACAGCGAGGTGTCACTGAAGCTTTCTTT
CDR3: CASRDRQRGVTEAFF

D: TRBD2
J: TRBJ2-7
V: TRBV27
size: NA
DNA: TGTGCCAGCAGTCTCTTAGCGGGTAGCTCCTACGAGCAGTACTTC
CDR3: CASSLLAGSSYEQYF

D: NA
J: TRBJ1-5
V: TRBV2
size: NA
DNA: TGTGCCAGCAGTGAACAGGGCCCCAATCAGCCCCAGCATTTT
CDR3: CASSEQGPNQPQHF

D: NA
J: TRBJ2-7
V: TRBV5-6
size: NA
DNA: TGTGCCAGCAGCTTAGACCGGGCCATATCTCCCTACGAGCAGTACTTC
CDR3: CASSLDRAISPYEQYF

D: TRBD1
J: TRBJ2-7
V: TRBV3-1/TRBV3-2
size: NA
DNA: TGTGCCAGCAGCCAAGGGGGACAGGGGGCTAGCGAGCAGTACTTC
CDR3: CASSQGGQGASEQYF

D: NA
J: TRBJ1-5
V: TRBV5-8
size: NA
DNA: TGTGCCAGCAGCTTGGGACACTATAGCAATCAGCCCCAGCATTTT
CDR3: CASSLGHYSNQPQHF

D: NA
J: TRBJ2-7
V: TRBV5-1
size: NA
DNA: TGCGCCAGCAGCTTGGCCGCCGGGGCGACGGTCTCCTACGAGCAGTACTTC
CDR3: CASSLAAGATVSYEQYF

D: NA
J: TRBJ1-2
V: TRBV18
size: NA
DNA: TGTGCCAGCTCACCAAAGAGGGGGGAGGACTATGGCTACACCTTC
CDR3: CASSPKRGEDYGYTF

D: NA
J: TRBJ1-2
V: TRBV27
size: few
DNA: TGTGCCAGCAGAAAGAACGGTGGCTACACCTTC
CDR3: CASRKNGGYTF

D: NA
J: TRBJ1-5
V: TRBV9
size: once
DNA: TGTGCCAGCAGCGTAGAGTGGGTTAATAGCAATCAGCCCCAGCATTTT
CDR3: CASSVEWVNSNQPQHF

D: NA
J: TRBJ2-3
V: TRBV7-9
size: NA
DNA: TGTGCCAGCAGCTTAGACACAGATACGCAGTATTTT
CDR3: CASSLDTDTQYF

D: NA
J: TRBJ2-5
V: TRBV28
size: NA
DNA: TGTGCCAGCAGTGGGTTCCAAGAGACCCAGTACTTC
CDR3: CASSGFQETQYF

D: NA
J: TRBJ2-1
V: TRBV30
size: NA
DNA: TGTGCCTGGAGTGTATCCGGCTACAATGAGCAGTTCTTC
CDR3: CAWSVSGYNEQFF

D: NA
J: TRBJ1-3
V: TRBV18
size: NA
DNA: TGTGCCAGCTCACCCATCACGAAGACGTCGGCTGGAAACACCATATATTTT
CDR3: CASSPITKTSAGNTIYF

D: NA
J: TRBJ1-1
V: TRBV25-1
size: NA
DNA: TGTGCCAGCAGCGTCCGGCAGGGGCGTTTTCGGACTGAAGCTTTCTTT
CDR3: CASSVRQGRFRTEAFF

D: TRBD2
J: TRBJ2-1
V: TRBV2
size: NA
DNA: TGTGCCAGCAGTGGGGAGACTAGCGGGGATACGGGTGAGCAGTTCTTC
CDR3: CASSGETSGDTGEQFF

D: NA
J: TRBJ2-2
V: TRBV24-1
size: once
DNA: TGTGCCACCAGTGATCCGCCAGCAGGGACCGGGGAGCTGTTTTTT
CDR3: CATSDPPAGTGELFF

D: NA
J: TRBJ2-3
V: TRBV5-1
size: NA
DNA: TGCGCCAGCAGCTTGCTCGGTAGCACAGATACGCAGTATTTT
CDR3: CASSLLGSTDTQYF

D: NA
J: TRBJ2-1
V: TRBV9
size: NA
DNA: TGTGCCAGCAGCCCCACAGGCGGCTCCTACAATGAGCAGTTCTTC
CDR3: CASSPTGGSYNEQFF

D: NA
J: TRBJ1-1
V: TRBV6-5
size: once
DNA: TGTGCCAGCAGTTCCACAGGGATCATGAACACTGAAGCTTTCTTT
CDR3: CASSSTGIMNTEAFF

D: TRBD2
J: TRBJ2-3
V: TRBV3-1/TRBV3-2
size: NA
DNA: TGTGCCAGCAGCAATAGACTAGCGGGAGTCTCAGATACGCAGTATTTT
CDR3: CASSNRLAGVSDTQYF

D: TRBD1
J: TRBJ1-1
V: TRBV5-1
size: NA
DNA: TGCGCCAGCAGCAGCACCCAGGGGGCATACACTGAAGCTTTCTTT
CDR3: CASSSTQGAYTEAFF